A single sample is the source of the 14 T cell receptor beta chains below, sequenced in a study of radiotherapy plus CTLA-4 blockade in lung cancer. Profiled with immunoSEQ multiplex PCR; TCRdb holds only in-frame clones, not every one. Here the sample spans some 46,000 clones, approximately 85% being singletons. The sample was peripheral blood, taken from a patient treated with radiotherapy plus ipilimumab. The receptors were gathered from a human donor with non-small cell lung cancer who had stable disease on radiotherapy plus ipilimumab.

The chain combines TRBV7-7 with TRBJ2-7; weak D call: TRBD1 (5 bases). Germline V gene data show CDR1 as SSHAT and CDR2 as FNYEAQ (reference sequence). The length of the CDR3 is 13 residues. Trimming removed 9 bases at V and 3 bases at J, with 15 bases between. Here the CDR3 reads CASPTPQGYEQYF. The CDR3 region has the DNA TGTGCCAGTCCTACGCCTCAGGGCTACGAGCAGTACTTC.

This chain connects TRBV28 to TRBJ1-2; no firm D call. V dropped 4 bases and J dropped 5 bases, with 11 bases sitting between them. Germline CDR1 is MDHEN and CDR2 is SYDVKM. The CDR3 contains 13 residues. CDR3 nucleotide sequence: TGTGCCAGCAGTTATGCAGTTGAATATGGCTACACCTTC. Protein: CASSYAVEYGYTF.

CDR3 bases: TGTGCCAGCAGCCCCCAGGGTGTGGCCACTGAAGCTTTCTTT. Protein product: CASSPQGVATEAFF. J is TRBJ1-1 and V is TRBV7-9; maybe TRBD1 (5 bases). Germline V gene sequence: CDR1 SEHNR, CDR2 FQNEAQ (reference sequence). Trimming stripped 5 bases from V and 4 bases from J, with 14 bases between. This CDR3 region has 14 residues.

V usage is TRBV5-1 and J usage is TRBJ1-1; weak D call: TRBD1 (5 bases). CDR1 is SGHRS and CDR2 is YFSETQ in the germline V gene. The CDR3 loop spans 13 amino acids. The germline V and J ends were trimmed by 1 base and 7 bases, with 11 bases remaining between them. The CDR3 nucleotides read TGCGCCAGCAGCTTGAGGCAGGGAAGTGAAGCTTTCTTT. It yields the protein CASSLRQGSEAFF.

The J gene is TRBJ2-5, the V gene TRBV2; the D gene is possibly TRBD2 (6 bases). The CDR3 extends over 14 amino acids. V was trimmed by 8 bases and J by 0 bases, leaving 13 bases between them. Germline loops: CDR1 SNHLY, CDR2 FYNNEI. Here the CDR3 reads CASVGASDQETQYF. The CDR3 nucleotides read TGTGCCAGCGTGGGTGCTAGCGACCAAGAGACCCAGTACTTC.

The chain employs TRBV5-6 and TRBJ2-3, with 10 bases matching TRBD1. Germline loops: CDR1 SGHDT, CDR2 YYEEEE. Germline trimming cut 2 bases from V and 4 bases from J; bases unmatched to any gene: 10. The CDR3 has 17 residues. CDR3 DNA: TGTGCCAGCAGCTTCCTCGGACAGGGGGTAAGCCCAGATACGCAGTATTTT. Encoded protein: CASSFLGQGVSPDTQYF.

The chain joins TRBV11-2 to TRBJ2-2, with D possibly matching TRBD2 (5 bases). The germline V and J ends were trimmed by 3 bases and 6 bases, with 14 bases remaining between them. This CDR3 contains 15 residues. Looked up from germline, CDR1 is SGHAT and CDR2 is FQNNGV. CDR3 nucleotides: TGTGCCAGCAGCTTGCTGGCTAGCCTGGCCGGGGAGCTGTTTTTT. Its protein product is CASSLLASLAGELFF. Full variable domain (missing parts from reference TRBV11-2 and TRBJ2-2): EAGVAQSPRYKIIEKRQSVAFWCNPISGHATLYWYQQILGQGPKLLIQFQNNGVVDDSQLPKDRFSAERLKGVDSTLKIQPAKLEDSAVYLCASSLLASLAGELFFGEGSRLTVL.

CDR3 in amino acids: CAWSVRTGAGNTIYF. Here the CDR3 DNA reads TGTGCCTGGAGTGTACGGACAGGGGCTGGAAACACCATATATTTT. The chain employs TRBV30 and TRBJ1-3; 9 bases align to TRBD1. Germline V CDR1 and CDR2: GTSNPN, SVGIG (reference sequence). The CDR3 has 15 amino acids. With 0 bases clipped from V and 2 bases from J, the junction kept 2 bases outside the gene matches.

The chain joins TRBV19 to TRBJ2-2; TRBD1 is a possible D gene (6 bases). Trimming cost V 5 bases and J 6 bases, with 16 bases left between them. Looked up from germline, CDR1 is LNHDA and CDR2 is SQIVND (reference sequence). The CDR3 has 15 residues. CDR3 sequence reads: CASSQGRVRAGELFF. CDR3 coding DNA: TGTGCCAGTAGTCAGGGGCGCGTGAGAGCCGGGGAGCTGTTTTTT.

The CDR3 sequence: CASSSRVTGDTQYF. CDR3 bases: TGTGCCAGCAGCTCCCGGGTCACGGGGGATACGCAGTATTTT. The chain employs TRBV11-2 and TRBJ2-3; tentative D call: TRBD2 (5 bases). The ends were cut back, 4 bases at V and 6 bases at J, with 14 bases in the middle. CDR1 is SGHAT, CDR2 FQNNGV, per germline. The CDR3 covers 14 residues.

The gene calls are TRBV4-3 and TRBJ1-5; 8 positions match TRBD1. The germline V gene has CDR1 LGHNA and CDR2 YSLEER. The CDR3 runs to 16 residues. V was clipped by 0 bases and J by 7 bases; unmatched bases: 8. The CDR3 spells CASSQDPDRGRQPQHF. The CDR3 region has the DNA TGCGCCAGCAGCCAAGATCCCGACAGGGGAAGGCAGCCCCAGCATTTT.

This clone has only a few counts. The rearrangement links TRBV9 to TRBJ1-1; tentative D call: TRBD1 (6 bases). The germline V and J ends were trimmed by 1 base and 0 bases, with 10 bases remaining between them. This CDR3 comprises 15 residues. Per the germline V gene, CDR1 is SGDLS and CDR2 is YYNGEE. The CDR3 protein is CASSVHQGMNTEAFF. The CDR3 bases are TGTGCCAGCAGCGTACATCAGGGGATGAACACTGAAGCTTTCTTT.

The rearrangement links TRBV18 to TRBJ2-2; 10 nucleotides agree with TRBD1. Germline V gives CDR1 KGHSH, CDR2 LQKENI. CDR3 length: 16 amino acids. Unmatched junction bases numbered 5, after V lost 3 bases and J lost 4 bases. CDR3 sequence reads: CASSPLRTGGTGELFF. The CDR3, as DNA: TGTGCCAGCTCACCTTTACGGACAGGGGGCACCGGGGAGCTGTTTTTT.

The chain carries TRBV2 and TRBJ1-1; D remains unclear. This CDR3 is 14 amino acids long. Germline-derived CDR1 and CDR2 are SNHLY and FYNNEI. V was cut by 0 bases and J by 4 bases, with 9 bases left in between. The CDR3 protein is CASSEARGRTEAFF. The CDR3 nucleotides are TGTGCCAGCAGTGAAGCGCGGGGTCGCACTGAAGCTTTCTTT.